The source of this T cell receptor beta chain is a study of T-cell reconstitution after alpha-beta-depleted transplantation in children. Study-level results: The origin of alpha-beta T cells about two months after transplant was reportedly several hundred expanded graft clones. T-cell numbers and diversity one year post-transplant derived largely from freshly generated T cells.

Notes on this clonotype: What it recognizes is unknown.

After removal of 6 bases from V and 0 bases from J, the junction contained 17 bases not matched to a gene. Germline lookup yields CDR1 MNHNS and CDR2 SASEGT. The CDR3 covers 18 residues. Library preparation (for TCRbeta) was performed with unique molecular identifiers. TCRdb re-derived calls from the PCR reads in MiXCR, one entry per CDR3 protein. The table records around 960,000 distinct CDR3 sequences, about 30% of them present only once. The genes are TRBV6-1 and TRBJ2-7; 7 bases are shared with TRBD2. The clonotype was recovered from a boy younger than two who had a stem cell transplant for SCID, so the T cells may come from the graft donor. Here the sequenced sample was PBMCs, mostly from graft donor cells, taken 360 days after TCRalphabeta/CD19-depleted stem cell transplant. CDR3 sequence (DNA): TGTGCCAGCAGCGCACCCTTAGGGGTGGGGGGGGTCTCCTACGAGCAGTACTTC. Its protein product is CASSAPLGVGGVSYEQYF.